This entry features one T cell receptor (beta chain) sequence. J lost 3 bases, V lost 4 bases, and 3 bases had no gene match. There are 16 residues in the CDR3. Germline lookup yields CDR1 SNHLY and CDR2 FYNNEI. TCRdb's copy holds only in-frame clones and misses some; the assay was immunoSEQ multiplex PCR. The table lists around 170,000 clones, around 90% of them singletons. These data come from a study of control samples from healthy donors and cancer patients. Sequencing was carried out using blood. The clonotype was recovered from a woman between 50 and 59 years old in good health. The chain combines TRBV2 with TRBJ2-1; TRBD2 agrees at 13 bases. The CDR3 DNA sequence: TGTGCCAGCAGTGGGCGACTAGCGGGGGGCTACAATGAGCAGTTCTTC. This encodes CASSGRLAGGYNEQFF.